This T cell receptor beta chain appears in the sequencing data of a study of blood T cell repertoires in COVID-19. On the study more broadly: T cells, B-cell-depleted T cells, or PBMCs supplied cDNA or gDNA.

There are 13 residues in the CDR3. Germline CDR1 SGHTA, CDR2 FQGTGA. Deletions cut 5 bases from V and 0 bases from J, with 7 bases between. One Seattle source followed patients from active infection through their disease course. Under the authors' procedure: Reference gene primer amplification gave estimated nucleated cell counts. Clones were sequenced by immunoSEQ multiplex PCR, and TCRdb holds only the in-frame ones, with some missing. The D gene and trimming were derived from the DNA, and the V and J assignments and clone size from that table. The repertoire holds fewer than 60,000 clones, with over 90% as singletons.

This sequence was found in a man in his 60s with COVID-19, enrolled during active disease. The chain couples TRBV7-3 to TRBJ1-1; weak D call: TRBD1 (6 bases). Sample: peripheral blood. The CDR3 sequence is CASSRTVNTEAFF. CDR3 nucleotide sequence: TGTGCCAGCAGCAGGACAGTGAACACTGAAGCTTTCTTT. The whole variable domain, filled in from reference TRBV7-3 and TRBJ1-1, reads GAGVSQTPSNKVTEKGKYVELRCDPISGHTALYWYRQSLGQGPEFLIYFQGTGAADDSGLPNDRFFAVRPEGSVSTLKIQRTERGDSAVYLCASSRTVNTEAFFGQGTRLTVV.